These 24 T cell receptor beta chains came from one sample sequenced in a study of persistence of HIV-infected CD4 T cells. These TCRs' antigens remain unknown. Overlapping HIV-1 Gag 15-mer peptides at about 1 ug per peptide per mL were used. CD40L-negative CD69-negative CD45RO-high memory CD4+ T cells were sorted as populations depleted of antigen-responding cells. Sequencing used immunoSEQ version 4 in survey mode. TCRdb's table, derived via immunoSEQ multiplex PCR, lists solely in-frame clones and lacks some. The repertoire has roughly 60,000 clones, about 81% of them found once; the top ten carry over 1.5%. The source material was CD4+ T cells sorted from PBMCs after roughly 18-hour stimulation, sampled from a patient who received antiretroviral therapy. These receptors were collected from an adult man with HIV who was CMV-seropositive.

CDR3 DNA sequence: TGTGCCAGCAGCTGGACGGAATCTAACTCCTACAATGAGCAGTTCTTC. This sequence encodes CASSWTESNSYNEQFF. This chain links TRBV3-1 (or the pseudogene TRBV3-2) with TRBJ2-1; D call uncertain. V lost 5 bases, J lost 0 bases, and 14 bases lay in between. CDR1 and CDR2 from the germline V gene are LGHDT and YNNKEL (reference sequence). The CDR3 has 16 residues.

The rearrangement links TRBV12-5 to TRBJ1-1, with D unresolved. The germline gives CDR1 LGHNT, CDR2 FRNRAP. This CDR3 region has 14 residues. V was trimmed by 2 bases and J by 1 base, leaving 8 bases between them. In DNA, the CDR3 is TGTGCTAGTGGTTTGCAGGCTCCGAACACTGAAGCTTTCTTT. It specifies CASGLQAPNTEAFF.

This chain uses TRBV6-6 with TRBJ1-5; D possibly corresponds to TRBD1 (5 bases). The CDR3 has 13 amino acids. Germline V CDR1 and CDR2: MNHNY, SVGAGI (reference sequence). V was cut by 6 bases and J by 4 bases, with 10 bases left in between. CDR3 in amino acids: CASSGTANQPQHF. The CDR3 coding sequence is TGTGCCAGCAGCGGGACGGCTAATCAGCCCCAGCATTTT.

The V call is TRBV19, the J call TRBJ1-2, with no clear D. The V and J ends lost 4 bases and 4 bases respectively, with 10 bases between them. Germline values: CDR1 LNHDA, CDR2 SQIVND (reference sequence). This CDR3 is 13 amino acids long. CDR3 residues: CASSTTQAYGYTF. In DNA, the CDR3 is TGTGCCAGTAGTACGACGCAGGCCTATGGCTACACCTTC.

This clone was recorded once. The V gene is TRBV5-1, the J gene TRBJ1-4; 11 nucleotides agree with TRBD1. Germline V gene sequence: CDR1 SGHRS, CDR2 YFSETQ. This CDR3 comprises 15 residues. Unmatched junction bases numbered 4, after V lost 2 bases and J lost 7 bases. The CDR3 nucleotides read TGCGCCAGCAGCTTAGCCGGGACAGGGGGTGAAAAACTGTTTTTT. It translates to CASSLAGTGGEKLFF.

This clone was observed once. J is TRBJ2-1 and V is TRBV5-1, with D perhaps assigned TRBD1 or TRBD2 (5 bases each). V gave up 0 bases and J gave up 9 bases, with 19 bases separating them. Germline assignment: CDR1 SGHRS and CDR2 YFSETQ. The CDR3 is made up of 16 amino acids. Here the CDR3 DNA reads TGCGCCAGCAGCTTGGCGGACTCGACTGGGGCGCCTGAGCAGTTCTTC. Translation: CASSLADSTGAPEQFF.

The chain employs TRBV6-2 or TRBV6-3 and TRBJ2-7; 10 bases match TRBD2. CDR1 and CDR2 from the germline V gene are MNHEY and SVGEGT. The CDR3 consists of 16 residues. Trimming took 0 bases from V and 2 from J; bases not matched to a gene: 4. The CDR3 DNA reads TGTGCCAGCAGTTACTCACTAGCGGGGTATACCTACGAGCAGTACTTC. This sequence encodes CASSYSLAGYTYEQYF.

This clone was seen a handful of times. In DNA form, the CDR3 reads TGTGCCAGCAGTGATGATGGGCAGGGAGGCCAGCCCCAGCATTTT. It specifies CASSDDGQGGQPQHF. The chain carries TRBV2 and TRBJ1-5; TRBD1 is a possible D gene (5 bases). V was clipped by 3 bases and J by 7 bases, with 16 bases between them. Germline values: CDR1 SNHLY, CDR2 FYNNEI. The CDR3 covers 15 residues.

This chain uses TRBV7-9 with TRBJ1-4, with D unclear. The CDR3 has 18 residues. The V gene lost 5 bases and the J gene lost 4 bases, with 23 bases spanning the gap. Germline V gene lookup returns CDR1 SEHNR and CDR2 FQNEAQ (reference sequence). This CDR3 reads CASSRNFYRPEFNEKLFF. CDR3 bases: TGTGCCAGCAGCCGCAATTTCTACCGGCCCGAATTTAATGAAAAACTGTTTTTT.

CDR3: CASSGWLNTEAFF. The CDR3 nucleotides read TGTGCCAGCAGCGGTTGGTTGAACACTGAAGCTTTCTTT. This chain connects TRBV9 to TRBJ1-1; D gene uncertain. V lost 3 bases to trimming and J lost 0 bases, with 6 bases between them. The CDR3 runs 13 residues. In germline, CDR1 is SGDLS, CDR2 YYNGEE.

The gene calls are TRBV18 and TRBJ2-7; 12 bases agree with TRBD1. The CDR3 length is 14 residues. Unmatched junction bases numbered 3, after V lost 3 bases and J lost 6 bases. Germline V gives CDR1 KGHSH, CDR2 LQKENI. The DNA of the CDR3 is TGTGCCAGCTCACCCGGGACAGGGGGCGGCGAGCAGTACTTC. Translating gives CASSPGTGGGEQYF.

This clone was observed a few times. The J gene is TRBJ2-1, the V gene TRBV9; 8 bases agree with TRBD1. Germline CDR1 is SGDLS and CDR2 is YYNGEE. This CDR3 has 15 residues. J gave up 2 bases and V 1 base, and 2 bases lay outside the gene matches. CDR3 loop: CASSVRDRPYNEQFF. The CDR3, as DNA: TGTGCCAGCAGCGTAAGGGACAGGCCCTACAATGAGCAGTTCTTC.

The rearrangement links TRBV5-1 to TRBJ2-2; D is unresolved. From germline, CDR1 is SGHRS and CDR2 YFSETQ. Trimming took 5 bases from V and 0 from J, leaving 14 bases between them. The CDR3 length is 16 residues. CDR3: CASRTNGAANTGELFF. The CDR3 DNA sequence: TGCGCCAGCAGAACGAACGGCGCCGCGAACACCGGGGAGCTGTTTTTT.

The chain uses TRBV5-1 and TRBJ2-7; the match to TRBD1 covers 12 bases. The CDR3 contains 15 residues. CDR1 is SGHRS, CDR2 YFSETQ, per germline. Trimming took 4 bases from V and 7 from J; bases not matched to a gene: 9. This CDR3 reads CASSHTGTGGDEQYF. The CDR3 DNA follows: TGCGCCAGCAGCCACACCGGGACAGGGGGCGATGAGCAGTACTTC.

This chain joins TRBV7-2 and TRBJ2-3; TRBD2 is a possible D gene (5 bases). The CDR3 has 15 residues. Germline V CDR1 and CDR2: SGHTA, FQGNSA. V shed 6 bases and J shed 2 bases, with 15 bases lying between them. The CDR3: CASSEGRLYTDTQYF. As DNA, the CDR3 is TGTGCCAGCAGTGAGGGAAGACTTTACACAGATACGCAGTATTTT.

The rearrangement joins TRBV5-6 to TRBJ2-6; D gene ambiguous. The V and J ends lost 0 bases and 0 bases respectively, with 4 bases between them. The CDR3 has 15 residues. The germline V gene encodes CDR1 SGHDT and CDR2 YYEEEE. CDR3 DNA sequence: TGTGCCAGCAGCTTGGGGCGCTCTGGGGCCAACGTCCTGACTTTC. Its protein is CASSLGRSGANVLTF.

The rearrangement links TRBV4-2 to TRBJ1-2; tentative D call: TRBD1 (6 bases). From germline, CDR1 is LGHNA and CDR2 YNFKEQ. The CDR3 totals 17 residues. The V gene lost 0 bases and the J gene lost 8 bases, with 22 bases spanning the gap. The CDR3: CASSQEGQSGTYIGYTF. The CDR3 DNA sequence: TGTGCCAGCAGCCAAGAGGGACAATCCGGGACATACATCGGCTACACCTTC.

There are a few counts of this clone. The chain has TRBV7-9 and TRBJ1-5; no reliable D call. Deletions cut 0 bases from V and 4 bases from J, with 4 bases between. Per germline, CDR1 SEHNR and CDR2 FQNEAQ (reference sequence). CDR3 length: 13 amino acids. Written as DNA, the CDR3 is TGTGCCAGCAGCTTAGCGCAGAATCAGCCCCAGCATTTT. Translating gives CASSLAQNQPQHF.

The chain recombines TRBV12-3 or TRBV12-4 with TRBJ1-2; no reliable D call. The CDR3 has 12 residues. The V end lost 3 bases, the J end lost 7 bases, and 9 bases lay between the germline ends. In DNA form, the CDR3 reads TGTGCCAGCAGTTTCGGGGAGGTTGGCTACACCTTC. Protein: CASSFGEVGYTF.

The chain employs TRBV6-5 and TRBJ1-2; 9 nucleotides line up with TRBD1. This CDR3 has 14 amino acids. Germline CDR1 reads MNHEY; CDR2 reads SVGAGI. V was clipped by 0 bases and J by 8 bases; unmatched bases: 4. CDR3 sequence (DNA): TGTGCCAGCAGTTACTCACAGGGGGCCGAGGGCTACACCTTC. This translates into CASSYSQGAEGYTF.

The chain recombines TRBV7-8 with TRBJ1-3; no clear D. Germline V gives CDR1 SGHVS, CDR2 FQNEAQ. The CDR3 is 13 amino acids. Trimming took 4 bases from V and 2 from J, leaving 6 bases between them. The CDR3 sequence: CASSSSPGNTIYF. CDR3 nucleotide sequence: TGTGCCAGCAGCTCATCGCCTGGAAACACCATATATTTT.

The CDR3 here is CASSEGLHSTDTQYF. CDR3 nucleotide sequence: TGCGCCAGCAGCGAGGGACTCCATTCCACAGATACGCAGTATTTT. The V call is TRBV5-1, the J call TRBJ2-3, with D possibly matching TRBD2 (6 bases). CDR1 is SGHRS and CDR2 is YFSETQ in the germline V gene. The CDR3 is made up of 15 amino acids. V was clipped by 4 bases and J by 2 bases, with 14 bases between them.

The genes are TRBV6-5 and TRBJ2-1, with D perhaps TRBD1 or TRBD2 (5 bases each). The germline V gene encodes CDR1 MNHEY and CDR2 SVGAGI. The CDR3 is made up of 13 amino acids. V shed 0 bases and J shed 16 bases, with 16 bases lying between them. CDR3 amino acids: CASSYSSRGSKFF. CDR3 nucleotide sequence: TGTGCCAGCAGTTACTCGAGTCGGGGCAGTAAATTCTTC.

This chain's CDR3 is CASSPTVGRGYTF. CDR3 DNA sequence: TGTGCCAGCAGCCCTACAGTAGGGCGTGGCTACACCTTC. V is TRBV28 and J is TRBJ1-2; D is undetermined. CDR3 size: 13 residues. Deletions cut 6 bases from V and 7 bases from J, with 15 bases between. CDR1 is MDHEN, CDR2 SYDVKM, per germline.